This T cell receptor (beta chain) was retrieved from a study of chemoradiotherapy in HPV16-positive cancers. Some clones are missing from TCRdb's copy, which holds only in-frame ones; the method was immunoSEQ multiplex PCR. The data contain more than 13,000 clones, around 88% of them singletons. The CDR3 loop spans 15 amino acids. The V gene lost 2 bases and the J gene lost 0 bases, with 8 bases spanning the gap. CDR1 is MDHEN, CDR2 SYDVKM, per germline. The sample was blood, taken from a patient who underwent chemoradiotherapy. The rearrangement links TRBV28 to TRBJ2-1, with D tentatively TRBD2 (5 bases). This clonotype was obtained from a human donor with HPV-associated anogenital cancer. CDR3 coding DNA: TGTGCCAGCAGTTTAGAAGCGGTCTCCTACAATGAGCAGTTCTTC. It codes for CASSLEAVSYNEQFF.